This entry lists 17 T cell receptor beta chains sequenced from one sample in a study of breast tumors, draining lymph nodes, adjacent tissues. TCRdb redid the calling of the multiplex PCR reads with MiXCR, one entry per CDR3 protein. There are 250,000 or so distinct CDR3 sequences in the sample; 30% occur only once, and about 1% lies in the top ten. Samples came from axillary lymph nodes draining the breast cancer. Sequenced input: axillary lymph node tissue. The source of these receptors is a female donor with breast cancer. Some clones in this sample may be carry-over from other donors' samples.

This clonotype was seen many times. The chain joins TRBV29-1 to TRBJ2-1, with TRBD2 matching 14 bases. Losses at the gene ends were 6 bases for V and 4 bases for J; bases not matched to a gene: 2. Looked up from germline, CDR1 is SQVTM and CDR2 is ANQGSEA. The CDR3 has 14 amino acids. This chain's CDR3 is CSVGTSGSYNEQFF. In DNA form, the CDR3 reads TGCAGCGTAGGGACTAGCGGGAGTTACAATGAGCAGTTCTTC.

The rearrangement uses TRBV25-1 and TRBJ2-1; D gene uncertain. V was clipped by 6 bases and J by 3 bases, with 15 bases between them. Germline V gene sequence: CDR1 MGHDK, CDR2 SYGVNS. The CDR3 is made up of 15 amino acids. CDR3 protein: CASSQDLGYYNEQFF. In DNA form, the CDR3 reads TGTGCCAGCAGCCAGGATCTCGGGTACTACAATGAGCAGTTCTTC.

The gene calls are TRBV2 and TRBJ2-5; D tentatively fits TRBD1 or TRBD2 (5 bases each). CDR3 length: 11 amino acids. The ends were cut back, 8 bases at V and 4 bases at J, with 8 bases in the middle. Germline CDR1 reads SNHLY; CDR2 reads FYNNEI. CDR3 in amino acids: CASGTSETQYF. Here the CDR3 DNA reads TGTGCCAGCGGGACGTCAGAGACCCAGTACTTC.

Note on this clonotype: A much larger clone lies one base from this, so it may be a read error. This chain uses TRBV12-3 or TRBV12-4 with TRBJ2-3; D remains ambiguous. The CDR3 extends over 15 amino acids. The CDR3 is CAGGLMAVSTDTQYF. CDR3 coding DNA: TGTGCTGGTGGTTTGATGGCAGTCAGCACAGATACGCAGTATTTT.

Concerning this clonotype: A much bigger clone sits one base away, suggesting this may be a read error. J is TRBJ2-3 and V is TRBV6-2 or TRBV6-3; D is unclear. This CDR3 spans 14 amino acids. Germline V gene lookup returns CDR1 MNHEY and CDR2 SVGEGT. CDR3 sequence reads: CASSVAPGTDTQYF. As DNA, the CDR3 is TGCGCCAGCAGTGTTGCACCAGGCACAGATACGCAGTATTTT.

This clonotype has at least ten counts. The CDR3 region has the DNA TGTGCCAGCAGCGTACAGTGGCAGGAAGAGACCCAGTACTTC. This gives the protein CASSVQWQEETQYF. V is TRBV6-6 and J is TRBJ2-5; unclear D gene. Deletions cut 6 bases from V and 3 bases from J, with 14 bases between. Germline CDR1 and CDR2: MNHNY and SVGAGI (reference sequence). The CDR3 has 14 amino acids.

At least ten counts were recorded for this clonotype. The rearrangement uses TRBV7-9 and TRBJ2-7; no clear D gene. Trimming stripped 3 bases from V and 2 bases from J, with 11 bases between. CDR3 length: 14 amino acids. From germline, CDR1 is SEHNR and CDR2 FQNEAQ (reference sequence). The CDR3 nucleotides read TGTGCCAGCAGCTTTTTTGACGGGCCCTACGAGCAGTACTTC. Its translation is CASSFFDGPYEQYF.

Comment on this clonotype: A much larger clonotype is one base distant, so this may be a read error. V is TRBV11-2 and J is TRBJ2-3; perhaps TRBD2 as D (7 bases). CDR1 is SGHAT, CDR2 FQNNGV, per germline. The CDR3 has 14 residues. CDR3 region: CASGLEGGPDTQYF. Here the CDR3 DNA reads TGTGCCAGCGGCTTAGAGGGGGGGCCAGATACGCAGTATTTT.

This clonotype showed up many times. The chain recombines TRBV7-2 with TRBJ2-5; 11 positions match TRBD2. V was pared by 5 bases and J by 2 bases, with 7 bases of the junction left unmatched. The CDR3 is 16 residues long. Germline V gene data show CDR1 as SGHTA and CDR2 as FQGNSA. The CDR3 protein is CASSPRGLAEQETQYF. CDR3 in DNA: TGTGCCAGCAGCCCAAGGGGACTAGCGGAACAAGAGACCCAGTACTTC.

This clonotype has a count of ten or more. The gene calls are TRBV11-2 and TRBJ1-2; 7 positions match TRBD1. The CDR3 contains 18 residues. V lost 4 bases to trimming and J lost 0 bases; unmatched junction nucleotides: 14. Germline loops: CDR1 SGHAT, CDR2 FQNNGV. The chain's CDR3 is CASSSFQTGSGANYGYTF. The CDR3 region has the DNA TGTGCCAGCAGCTCTTTCCAGACAGGGAGTGGCGCTAACTATGGCTACACCTTC. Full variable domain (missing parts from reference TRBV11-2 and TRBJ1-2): EAGVAQSPRYKIIEKRQSVAFWCNPISGHATLYWYQQILGQGPKLLIQFQNNGVVDDSQLPKDRFSAERLKGVDSTLKIQPAKLEDSAVYLCASSSFQTGSGANYGYTFGSGTRLTVV.

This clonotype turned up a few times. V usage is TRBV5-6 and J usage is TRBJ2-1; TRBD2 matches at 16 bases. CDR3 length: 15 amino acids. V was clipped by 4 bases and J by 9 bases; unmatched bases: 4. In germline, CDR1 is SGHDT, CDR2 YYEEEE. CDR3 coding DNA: TGTGCCAGCAGCCCGGGACTAGCGGGAGGGGTTGAGCAGTTCTTC. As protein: CASSPGLAGGVEQFF.

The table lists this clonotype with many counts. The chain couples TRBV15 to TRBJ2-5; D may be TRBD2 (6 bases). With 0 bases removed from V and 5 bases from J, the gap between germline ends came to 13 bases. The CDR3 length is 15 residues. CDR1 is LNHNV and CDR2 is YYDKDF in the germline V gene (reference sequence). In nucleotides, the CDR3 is TGTGCCACCAGCAGAGACGCGCATCGGGGGGAGACCCAGTACTTC. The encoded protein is CATSRDAHRGETQYF.

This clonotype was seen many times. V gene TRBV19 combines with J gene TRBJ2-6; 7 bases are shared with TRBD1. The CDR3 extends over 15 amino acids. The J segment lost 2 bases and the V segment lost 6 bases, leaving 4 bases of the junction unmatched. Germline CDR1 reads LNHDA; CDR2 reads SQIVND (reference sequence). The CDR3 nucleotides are TGTGCCAGTAGAACTCAGGGGGCTGGGGCCAACGTCCTGACTTTC. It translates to CASRTQGAGANVLTF. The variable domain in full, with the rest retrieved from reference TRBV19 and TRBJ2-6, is DGGITQSPKYLFRKEGQNVTLSCEQNLNHDAMYWYRQDPGQGLRLIYYSQIVNDFQKGDIAEGYSVSREKKESFPLTVTSAQKNPTAFYLCASRTQGAGANVLTFGAGSRLTVL.

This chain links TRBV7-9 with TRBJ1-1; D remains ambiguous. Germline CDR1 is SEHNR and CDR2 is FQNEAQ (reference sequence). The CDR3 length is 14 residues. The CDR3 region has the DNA TGTGTCTGCAGCGTTCAGGAGACGAACACTGAAGCTTTCTTT. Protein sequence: CVCSVQETNTEAFF.

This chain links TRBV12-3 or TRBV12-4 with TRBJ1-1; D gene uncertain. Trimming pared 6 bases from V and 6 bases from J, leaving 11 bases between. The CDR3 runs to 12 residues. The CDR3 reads CASSFVSSEAFF. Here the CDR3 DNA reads TGTGCCAGCAGCTTTGTTTCGTCTGAAGCTTTCTTT.

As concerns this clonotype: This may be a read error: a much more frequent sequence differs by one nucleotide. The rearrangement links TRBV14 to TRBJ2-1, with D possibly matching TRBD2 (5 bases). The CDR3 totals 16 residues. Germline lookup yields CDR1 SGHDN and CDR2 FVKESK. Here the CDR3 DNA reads TGTGCCAGCAGCCAAGATGACTATCCCCACTACAATGCGCAGTTCTTC. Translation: CASSQDDYPHYNAQFF.

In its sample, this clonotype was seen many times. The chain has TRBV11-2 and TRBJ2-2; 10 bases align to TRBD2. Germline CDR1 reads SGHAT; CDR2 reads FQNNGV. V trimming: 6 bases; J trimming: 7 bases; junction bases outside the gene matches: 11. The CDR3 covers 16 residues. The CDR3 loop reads CASSQVLGLAVGELFF. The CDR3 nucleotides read TGTGCCAGCAGTCAAGTATTAGGACTAGCGGTCGGGGAGCTGTTTTTT.